These 24 T cell receptor beta chains were all obtained from the same sample, sequenced in a study of T-cell memory formation after mild COVID-19 listed by TCRdb under 2021. Libraries were prepared through 5' RACE. Reads for this sample came from an Illumina NovaSeq 6000. TCRdb reworked the public reads: Q25 trimming with fastp, MiXCR clone assembly, productive beta chains retained. Duplicate CDR3 protein sequences are folded into a single record with the most common DNA and genes. In this sample the table shows about 290,000 distinct CDR3 sequences, 15% of which occur a single time. The biggest ten clones account for about a fifth of the sample. The specimen was PBMCs or a T cell subset sorted from them (not recorded which). These receptors came from a man younger than 30 who had mild COVID-19 (a few samples of this study predate the infection). The sample titles of this study are shuffled in the database, so cell type and time point are left out; the donor was told from shared clones.

The CDR3 bases are TGTGCCACCAGTGAAGGGTGGGACAATCAGCCCCAGCATTTT. This translates into CATSEGWDNQPQHF. The J gene is TRBJ1-5, the V gene TRBV24-1, with D uncertain. Germline CDR1 and CDR2: KGHDR and SFDVKD. V was pared by 4 bases and J by 3 bases, with 9 bases between. The length of the CDR3 is 14 residues.

This clonotype was seen more than once but under ten times. The chain combines TRBV6-6 with TRBJ2-5; 10 nucleotides agree with TRBD1. Germline V gene data show CDR1 as MNHNY and CDR2 as SVGAGI (reference sequence). The CDR3 is 14 amino acids. The J segment lost 3 bases and the V segment lost 9 bases, leaving 7 bases of the junction unmatched. The CDR3 here is CASRQGAFEETQYF. The DNA of the CDR3 is TGTGCCAGTCGACAGGGGGCATTCGAAGAGACCCAGTACTTC.

This clonotype showed up just a few times. The chain's CDR3 is CASRPPGGLNQPQHF. The CDR3 nucleotides are TGTGCCAGCAGGCCCCCCGGAGGGCTCAATCAGCCCCAGCATTTT. V gene TRBV6-2 or TRBV6-3 combines with J gene TRBJ1-5; D ambiguous. Trimming shortened V by 6 bases and J by 3 bases, and 15 bases separated the two germline ends. Germline V gene lookup returns CDR1 MNHEY and CDR2 SVGEGT. This CDR3 has 15 amino acids.

The chain has TRBV28 and TRBJ1-1; the D gene is possibly TRBD1 (5 bases). Germline V gene sequence: CDR1 MDHEN, CDR2 SYDVKM. This CDR3 has 12 residues. V lost 5 bases and J 11 bases, leaving 15 bases between the germline ends. CDR3: CASSISSGHAFF. In DNA form, the CDR3 reads TGTGCCAGCAGTATAAGTTCAGGGCATGCTTTCTTT.

This clonotype was detected a few times. CDR3: CASSPRDRGGHRVLTF. The CDR3 bases are TGTGCCAGCAGTCCGAGGGACAGGGGTGGCCATCGCGTCCTGACTTTC. The V gene is TRBV28, the J gene TRBJ2-6, with TRBD1 matching 10 bases. The CDR3 has 16 amino acids. Germline V lookup: CDR1 MDHEN, CDR2 SYDVKM. Trimming removed 5 bases from V and 12 bases from J; junction bases left unmatched: 13. The variable domain in full, with the rest retrieved from reference TRBV28 and TRBJ2-6, is DVKVTQSSRYLVKRTGEKVFLECVQDMDHENMFWYRQDPGLGLRLIYFSYDVKMKEKGDIPEGYSVSREKKERFSLILESASTNQTSMYLCASSPRDRGGHRVLTFGAGSRLTVL.

J is TRBJ1-1 and V is TRBV12-3 or TRBV12-4; D remains unclear. The CDR3 extends over 13 amino acids. The V end was cut by 4 bases, the J end by 10 bases, with 16 bases between. The CDR3 DNA follows: TGTGCCAGCAGTTCATATCTGTGGGAAGCAGCTTTCTTT. This sequence encodes CASSSYLWEAAFF.

The chain joins TRBV20-1 to TRBJ1-3; D is unresolved. The CDR3 consists of 13 residues. Germline values: CDR1 DFQATT, CDR2 SNEGSKA (reference sequence). Trimming stripped 6 bases from V and 3 bases from J, with 12 bases between. DNA of the CDR3: TGCAGTGCGCGGGTCGGTAGTGGAAACACCATATATTTT. It yields the protein CSARVGSGNTIYF.

Only a few counts were recorded for this clonotype. V is TRBV20-1 and J is TRBJ2-1; 11 positions agree with TRBD2. Germline assignment: CDR1 DFQATT and CDR2 SNEGSKA (reference sequence). The CDR3 runs to 15 residues. V shed 1 base and J 7 bases; nucleotides not matched to a gene: 6. CDR3 in DNA: TGCAGTGCTAGAGGTCGTCTAGCGGGGGGTAATGAGCAGTTCTTC. As protein: CSARGRLAGGNEQFF.

The chain is built from TRBV5-5 and TRBJ1-5; 9 bases match TRBD1. V was pared by 1 base and J by 6 bases, with 5 bases of the junction left unmatched. CDR3 length equals 15 residues. In germline, CDR1 is SGHKS, CDR2 YYEKEE (reference sequence). The CDR3 region is CASSLRDRGFQPQHF. For the CDR3, the DNA is TGTGCCAGCAGCTTGAGAGACAGGGGGTTTCAGCCCCAGCATTTT.

This clonotype was counted many times. This sequence joins TRBV4-1 and TRBJ2-3; D ambiguous. Germline CDR1 is MGHRA and CDR2 is YSYEKL. V lost 3 bases and J 6 bases, leaving 19 bases between the germline ends. This CDR3 is 16 amino acids long. The CDR3 DNA follows: TGCGCCAGCAGCCACCTCGGACGTGCGCGGATGGATACGCAGTATTTT. Its protein product is CASSHLGRARMDTQYF.

The chain couples TRBV29-1 to TRBJ2-7; 7 nucleotides match TRBD1. Germline assignment: CDR1 SQVTM and CDR2 ANQGSEA. The CDR3 covers 11 residues. V lost 4 bases to trimming and J lost 6 bases; unmatched junction nucleotides: 3. As DNA, the CDR3 is TGCAGCGTTGCCTCAGGGGGCGAGCAGTACGTC. Its translation is CSVASGGEQYV.

V is TRBV20-1 and J is TRBJ2-6; 8 nucleotides agree with TRBD1. V was clipped by 0 bases and J by 4 bases; unmatched bases: 8. There are 17 residues in the CDR3. Germline CDR1 is DFQATT and CDR2 is SNEGSKA (reference sequence). CDR3 coding DNA: TGCAGTGCTAGAGACCCAAGGGACAGGCTGGGGGCCAACGTCCTGACTTTC. Protein: CSARDPRDRLGANVLTF.

The gene calls are TRBV6-2 or TRBV6-3 and TRBJ2-1; TRBD1 matches 8 bases. Per germline, CDR1 MNHEY and CDR2 SVGEGT. V shed 4 bases, J shed 4 bases, and the junction held 6 bases outside the gene matches. The length of the CDR3 is 15 residues. CDR3 DNA: TGTGCCAGCAGTTGGGTCAGGGGGCCTTACAATGAGCAGTTCTTC. Its protein product is CASSWVRGPYNEQFF.

This clonotype was seen more than once but under ten times. The chain has TRBV2 and TRBJ2-1, with 16 bases aligning to TRBD2. Trimming at V came to 9 bases and at J to 4 bases, leaving 0 bases not matched to a gene. There are 14 residues in the CDR3. Per germline, CDR1 SNHLY and CDR2 FYNNEI. The CDR3 sequence is CARGLAGGYNEQFF. CDR3 in DNA: TGTGCCAGGGGACTAGCGGGGGGGTACAATGAGCAGTTCTTC.

This chain uses TRBV10-3 with TRBJ2-5; D is unclear. Germline V gene lookup returns CDR1 ENHRY and CDR2 SYGVKD. Trimming pared 5 bases from V and 2 bases from J, leaving 12 bases between. The CDR3 runs to 14 residues. The CDR3 is CAISNQNTQETQYF. The CDR3 region has the DNA TGTGCCATCAGTAACCAGAATACTCAAGAGACCCAGTACTTC.

V gene TRBV7-3 combines with J gene TRBJ1-6; 8 nucleotides align to TRBD1. After removal of 5 bases from V and 6 bases from J, the junction contained 6 bases not matched to a gene. The CDR3 extends over 15 amino acids. CDR1 and CDR2 (germline): SGHTA, FQGTGA. The CDR3, as DNA: TGTGCCAGCAGCGCTCAGGGGGCGGGTAATTCACCCCTCCACTTT. Translating gives CASSAQGAGNSPLHF.

This clonotype occurred a few times. V and J are TRBV5-1 and TRBJ2-5; 11 nucleotides align to TRBD2. V shed 0 bases and J 3 bases; nucleotides not matched to a gene: 10. The CDR3 is 18 residues long. Germline V gives CDR1 SGHRS, CDR2 YFSETQ. CDR3 sequence reads: CASSLATSGGTGEETQYF. CDR3 coding DNA: TGCGCCAGCAGCTTGGCCACTAGCGGGGGAACCGGGGAAGAGACCCAGTACTTC. Drawing the rest from reference TRBV5-1 and TRBJ2-5, the complete variable domain is KAGVTQTPRYLIKTRGQQVTLSCSPISGHRSVSWYQQTPGQGLQFLFEYFSETQRNKGNFPGRFSGRQFSNSRSEMNVSTLELGDSALYLCASSLATSGGTGEETQYFGPGTRLLVL.

This chain uses TRBV6-5 with TRBJ2-5; TRBD1 might be the D (7 bases). This CDR3 has 15 amino acids. V was pared by 7 bases and J by 2 bases, with 17 bases between. The germline gives CDR1 MNHEY, CDR2 SVGAGI. The CDR3 is CASNPGPGGQETQYF. The CDR3 nucleotides are TGTGCCAGCAACCCGGGTCCAGGGGGGCAAGAGACCCAGTACTTC.

The V and J genes are TRBV6-6 and TRBJ1-2; D is unresolved. The ends were cut back, 0 bases at V and 0 bases at J, with 2 bases in the middle. Germline CDR1 is MNHNY and CDR2 is SVGAGI (reference sequence). This CDR3 has 13 residues. CDR3 region: CASSYSANYGYTF. The CDR3 nucleotides are TGTGCCAGCAGTTACTCGGCTAACTATGGCTACACCTTC.

This clonotype was seen only a few times. The chain has TRBV4-3 and TRBJ2-3; perhaps TRBD2 as D (5 bases). CDR3 length: 15 residues. V was clipped by 3 bases and J by 6 bases, with 16 bases between them. Per germline, CDR1 LGHNA and CDR2 YSLEER. DNA of the CDR3: TGCGCCAGCAGCCAGGACTGGGCCCAGAGGGATACGCAGTATTTT. The encoded protein is CASSQDWAQRDTQYF.

The gene calls are TRBV7-8 and TRBJ1-5; D possibly corresponds to TRBD1 (6 bases). The V gene's germline CDR1 is SGHVS and CDR2 FQNEAQ. The CDR3 has 20 amino acids. The V and J ends lost 1 base and 0 bases respectively, with 22 bases between them. CDR3 sequence: CASSLGGVTGAAYSNQPQHF. The CDR3 nucleotides read TGTGCCAGCAGCTTAGGTGGGGTGACAGGAGCCGCTTATAGCAATCAGCCCCAGCATTTT. Drawing the rest from reference TRBV7-8 and TRBJ1-5, the complete variable domain is GAGVSQSPRYKVAKRGQDVALRCDPISGHVSLFWYQQALGQGPEFLTYFQNEAQLDKSGLPSDRFFAERPEGSVSTLKIQRTQQEDSAVYLCASSLGGVTGAAYSNQPQHFGDGTRLSIL.

The chain has TRBV20-1 and TRBJ1-6, with 12 bases identical to TRBD1. The CDR3 is 17 amino acids. The germline V gene encodes CDR1 DFQATT and CDR2 SNEGSKA (reference sequence). J gave up 10 bases and V 2 bases, and 12 bases lay outside the gene matches. The CDR3 DNA is TGCAGTGCTAGAACTGGGGCCGGGACAGGGGGCGGATCACCCCTCCACTTT. Translating gives CSARTGAGTGGGSPLHF.

This clonotype was seen a few times. The rearrangement joins TRBV2 to TRBJ2-1, with D unresolved. V lost 6 bases and J lost 10, with 7 bases in between. Germline V gene sequence: CDR1 SNHLY, CDR2 FYNNEI. This CDR3 contains 10 residues. CDR3 sequence (DNA): TGTGCCAGCAGGTCGAGGGAGCAGTTCTTC. This gives the protein CASRSREQFF.

V and J are TRBV6-6 and TRBJ1-5; D is possibly TRBD1 (5 bases). Germline V lookup: CDR1 MNHNY, CDR2 SVGAGI (reference sequence). V was trimmed by 6 bases and J by 0 bases, leaving 18 bases between them. CDR3 size: 17 residues. CDR3 sequence reads: CASSQRGGPYSNQPQHF. The DNA for the CDR3 is TGTGCCAGCAGCCAGAGGGGAGGGCCGTATAGCAATCAGCCCCAGCATTTT.